The present entry profiles one T cell receptor beta chain with its context. V was clipped by 3 bases and J by 2 bases, with 10 bases between them. The CDR3 covers 15 residues. Germline loops: CDR1 SNHLY, CDR2 FYNNEI. The sample is drawn from a study of Ad26.COV2.S vaccination and SARS-CoV-2 variants. Libraries were prepared by immunoSEQ multiplex PCR; TCRdb keeps only in-frame clonotypes and omits some of them. The sample lists more than 300,000 clones, around 83% seen once, with approximately 2% in the top ten. The treatment is: some 20 received Ad26.COV2.S at low or high dose, single or two shots; about 5 received placebo; per-sample allocation not given. Sampling happened 63 days after the first vaccine or placebo injection.

The material sequenced was peripheral blood, taken in a trial of Ad26.COV2.S vaccine versus placebo. The TCR sequence derives from a person between 18 and 65 years old who received the Ad26.COV2.S COVID-19 vaccine or a placebo. V gene TRBV2 combines with J gene TRBJ2-2; D gene unclear. The CDR3 DNA reads TGTGCCAGCAGTGATGTCAGGACCAACACCGGGGAGCTGTTTTTT. It yields the protein CASSDVRTNTGELFF. Supplemented by reference TRBV2 and TRBJ2-2, the full variable domain reads EPEVTQTPSHQVTQMGQEVILRCVPISNHLYFYWYRQILGQKVEFLVSFYNNEISEKSEIFDDQFSVERPDGSNFTLKIRSTKLEDSAMYFCASSDVRTNTGELFFGEGSRLTVL.